Presented here are 18 T cell receptor beta chains from one specimen sequenced in a study of blood T cell repertoires in COVID-19. TCRdb keeps only in-frame clones here, not all; method: immunoSEQ multiplex PCR. The sample has over 150,000 clones; 82% are singletons. Sequencing was performed on PBMCs or T cells enriched from blood (not recorded which). The receptors come from a middle-aged man who had recovered from COVID-19.

The chain combines TRBV29-1 with TRBJ2-1, with TRBD2 matching 10 bases. Germline V gene data show CDR1 as SQVTM and CDR2 as ANQGSEA. The length of the CDR3 is 16 residues. J was trimmed by 0 bases and V by 6 bases; bases with no gene match: 8. The CDR3 nucleotides are TGCAGCGTGAAGACTAGCGGGCCGAGCTCCTACAATGAGCAGTTCTTC. Protein sequence: CSVKTSGPSSYNEQFF.

Regarding this clone: Other DNA sequences from this sample encode an identical CDR3 as well. The V and J genes are TRBV5-4 and TRBJ2-3; 8 bases are shared with TRBD1. The CDR3 extends over 15 amino acids. V gave up 3 bases and J gave up 0 bases; unmatched junction bases: 3. In germline, CDR1 is SGHNT, CDR2 YYREEE (reference sequence). DNA of the CDR3: TGTGCCAGCAGCTACGGACAGGGAAGCACAGATACGCAGTATTTT. Amino acid sequence: CASSYGQGSTDTQYF.

V usage is TRBV11-3 and J usage is TRBJ2-1; TRBD1 is a possible D gene (6 bases). The V end lost 5 bases, the J end lost 0 bases, and 17 bases lay between the germline ends. The CDR3 totals 17 residues. Germline V CDR1 and CDR2: SGHNT, YENEEA. CDR3 region: CASSQAGQSSSYNEQFF. CDR3 in DNA: TGTGCCAGCAGCCAAGCCGGACAGTCGAGCTCCTACAATGAGCAGTTCTTC.

V usage is TRBV28 and J usage is TRBJ1-1; TRBD1 aligns across 9 bases. V was clipped by 4 bases and J by 3 bases; unmatched bases: 6. The CDR3 has 15 amino acids. Germline values: CDR1 MDHEN, CDR2 SYDVKM. DNA for the CDR3: TGTGCCAGCAGTTCCAGCCGGGACAGGGACACTGAAGCTTTCTTT. Amino acids: CASSSSRDRDTEAFF.

V is TRBV18 and J is TRBJ2-1; 12 positions agree with TRBD2. This CDR3 region has 15 residues. From germline, CDR1 is KGHSH and CDR2 LQKENI. V trimming: 2 bases; J trimming: 10 bases; junction bases outside the gene matches: 6. DNA for the CDR3: TGTGCCAGCTCACCAACGCCTAGCGGGAGGGGCGAGCAGTTCTTC. Its protein product is CASSPTPSGRGEQFF.

The chain combines TRBV6-1 with TRBJ2-1; the match to TRBD2 covers 10 bases. Germline V gene sequence: CDR1 MNHNS, CDR2 SASEGT. Losses at the gene ends were 3 bases for V and 7 bases for J; bases not matched to a gene: 6. The CDR3 extends over 15 amino acids. The CDR3 protein is CASSDRGGLANEQFF. The CDR3 nucleotides read TGTGCCAGCAGTGACCGGGGGGGACTAGCGAATGAGCAGTTCTTC.

This chain uses TRBV4-3 with TRBJ1-6; 10 bases are a match to TRBD1. This CDR3 contains 17 residues. V was pared by 0 bases and J by 6 bases, with 5 bases of the junction left unmatched. The germline V gene has CDR1 LGHNA and CDR2 YSLEER. The CDR3 region has the DNA TGCGCCAGCAGCCAAGATCCTGGGACAGGGGCTAATTCACCCCTCCACTTT. Translating it yields CASSQDPGTGANSPLHF.

The chain employs TRBV7-2 and TRBJ2-7; 7 bases are shared with TRBD1. Trimming removed 1 base from V and 2 bases from J; junction bases left unmatched: 8. This CDR3 is built from 16 residues. Per the germline V gene, CDR1 is SGHTA and CDR2 is FQGNSA. The CDR3 coding sequence is TGTGCCAGCAGCTTAGTCGGGACAGAGGGGGCCTACGAGCAGTACGTC. Protein sequence: CASSLVGTEGAYEQYV.

The chain uses TRBV7-9 and TRBJ2-1; D unclear. V was clipped by 2 bases and J by 8 bases, with 13 bases between them. Germline V lookup: CDR1 SEHNR, CDR2 FQNEAQ (reference sequence). There are 14 residues in the CDR3. The CDR3 loop reads CASSLSLDHHEQFF. CDR3 DNA sequence: TGTGCCAGCAGCTTATCCCTAGATCACCATGAGCAGTTCTTC.

The V and J genes are TRBV6-2 or TRBV6-3 and TRBJ2-7, with 9 nucleotides matching TRBD2. Germline V CDR1 and CDR2: MNHEY, SVGEGT. J was trimmed by 9 bases and V by 2 bases; bases with no gene match: 14. This CDR3 has 16 residues. The CDR3 DNA follows: TGTGCCAGCAGTTACACCATAGCGGGAGATAGGCACGGGCAGTACGTC. It yields the protein CASSYTIAGDRHGQYV.

The rearrangement links TRBV6-5 to TRBJ1-1; 11 bases line up with TRBD1. J was trimmed by 5 bases and V by 2 bases; bases with no gene match: 7. CDR3 length: 16 amino acids. Germline-derived CDR1 and CDR2 are MNHEY and SVGAGI. The CDR3 here is CASSYDRDRGSTEAFF. CDR3 in DNA: TGTGCCAGCAGTTACGACCGGGACAGGGGGAGTACTGAAGCTTTCTTT.

The V gene is TRBV29-1, the J gene TRBJ1-5; maybe TRBD1 (5 bases). This CDR3 has 13 residues. Trimming took off 4 bases at V and 0 bases at J, with 7 bases between the two ends. Germline CDR1 SQVTM, CDR2 ANQGSEA. CDR3 sequence (DNA): TGCAGCGTTGGACAGCATAGCAATCAGCCCCAGCATTTT. Its protein is CSVGQHSNQPQHF. The complete variable domain, with remaining parts taken from reference TRBV29-1 and TRBJ1-5, reads SAVISQKPSRDICQRGTSLTIQCQVDSQVTMMFWYRQQPGQSLTLIATANQGSEATYESGFVIDKFPISRPNLTFSTLTVSNMSPEDSSIYLCSVGQHSNQPQHFGDGTRLSIL.

This clone was seen more than once but under ten times. The V gene is TRBV7-9, the J gene TRBJ2-7; D possibly corresponds to TRBD2 (6 bases). Germline V gives CDR1 SEHNR, CDR2 FQNEAQ (reference sequence). There are 15 residues in the CDR3. V was cut by 0 bases and J by 2 bases, with 11 bases left in between. The DNA for the CDR3 is TGTGCCAGCAGCTTAGCCGTTAGCGGAACCTACGAGCAGTACGTC. It yields the protein CASSLAVSGTYEQYV.

This chain links TRBV5-6 with TRBJ2-5; 11 bases are shared with TRBD2. V shed 6 bases, J shed 2 bases, and the junction held 3 bases outside the gene matches. The CDR3 runs to 14 residues. Per the germline V gene, CDR1 is SGHDT and CDR2 is YYEEEE. This CDR3 is CASKLAGVQETQYF. As DNA, the CDR3 is TGTGCCAGCAAACTAGCGGGAGTACAAGAGACCCAGTACTTC.

V usage is TRBV6-2 or TRBV6-3 and J usage is TRBJ1-1; D possibly corresponds to TRBD1 (6 bases). The CDR3 has 13 amino acids. Germline lookup yields CDR1 MNHEY and CDR2 SVGEGT. V lost 8 bases and J 3 bases, leaving 13 bases between the germline ends. DNA for the CDR3: TGTGCCAGCGGCCGGGGGCCTTACACTGAAGCTTTCTTT. Translation: CASGRGPYTEAFF.

The chain links TRBV28 to TRBJ2-3, with D perhaps TRBD2 (6 bases). Germline V gene lookup returns CDR1 MDHEN and CDR2 SYDVKM. The CDR3 extends over 15 amino acids. Trimming cost V 8 bases and J 3 bases, with 18 bases left between them. The CDR3 sequence is CASRWEEERTDTQYF. As DNA, the CDR3 is TGTGCCAGCCGATGGGAGGAGGAGAGGACAGATACGCAGTATTTT.

This clone was recorded once. This chain uses TRBV7-8 with TRBJ1-5; 7 positions match TRBD1. The CDR3 has 16 residues. The ends lost 7 bases at V and 6 bases at J; junction bases unmatched: 15. CDR1 SGHVS and CDR2 FQNEAQ come from the germline V gene. This CDR3 reads CASNSLTGSHGQPQHF. In DNA, the CDR3 is TGTGCCAGCAACTCACTGACAGGGTCCCACGGTCAGCCCCAGCATTTT. The full variable domain, with the rest looked up from reference TRBV7-8 and TRBJ1-5, is GAGVSQSPRYKVAKRGQDVALRCDPISGHVSLFWYQQALGQGPEFLTYFQNEAQLDKSGLPSDRFFAERPEGSVSTLKIQRTQQEDSAVYLCASNSLTGSHGQPQHFGDGTRLSIL.

The rearrangement joins TRBV29-1 to TRBJ2-7, with 9 nucleotides matching TRBD2. The CDR3 consists of 15 residues. The V and J ends lost 6 bases and 0 bases, in that order; junction bases with no gene match: 9. Germline-derived CDR1 and CDR2 are SQVTM and ANQGSEA. The DNA for the CDR3 is TGCAGCGTAGCCGGGACTAGCTCAAGCTCCTACGAGCAGTACTTC. Encoded protein: CSVAGTSSSSYEQYF.